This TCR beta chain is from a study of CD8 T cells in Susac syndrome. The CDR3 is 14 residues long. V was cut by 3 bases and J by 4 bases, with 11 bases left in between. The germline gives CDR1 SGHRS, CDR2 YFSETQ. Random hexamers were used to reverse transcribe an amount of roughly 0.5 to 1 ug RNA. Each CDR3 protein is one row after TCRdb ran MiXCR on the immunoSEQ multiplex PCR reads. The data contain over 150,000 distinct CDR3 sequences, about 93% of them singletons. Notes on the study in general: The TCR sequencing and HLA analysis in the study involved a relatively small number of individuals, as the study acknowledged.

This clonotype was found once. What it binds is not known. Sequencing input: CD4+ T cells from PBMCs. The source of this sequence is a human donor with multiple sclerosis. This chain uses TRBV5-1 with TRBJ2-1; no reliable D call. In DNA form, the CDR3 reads TGCGCCAGCAGCTCTCCGACGGAATACAATGAGCAGTTCTTC. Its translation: CASSSPTEYNEQFF.